This TCR beta chain came from a study of blood T cell repertoires in COVID-19. Turning to the study itself: Whether acute or convalescent, the COVID-19 samples came from the United States, Italy and Spain. In each case, the material was cDNA or gDNA derived from T cells, B-cell-depleted T cells, or PBMCs.

In the original processing: Scientists estimated how many nucleated cells there were by amplifying reference gene primers. Profiled with immunoSEQ multiplex PCR; TCRdb holds only in-frame clones, not every one. V and J calls and clone size are copied from that table; D and trimming were computed from the DNA. This table has around 64,000 clones, roughly 84% appearing once. This CDR3 is built from 18 residues. With V trimmed by 2 bases and J by 5 bases, 15 bases remained unmatched. Germline CDR1 is SEHNR and CDR2 is FQNEAQ (reference sequence). Sequences were obtained from peripheral blood. The chain has TRBV7-9 and TRBJ2-1; 7 nucleotides agree with TRBD2. The sequence derives from an older man in a cohort sampled during active COVID-19. CDR3 sequence reads: CASSLIFLAAYTHNEQFF. CDR3 nucleotide sequence: TGTGCCAGCAGCTTAATATTTCTAGCGGCCTATACCCACAATGAGCAGTTCTTC.